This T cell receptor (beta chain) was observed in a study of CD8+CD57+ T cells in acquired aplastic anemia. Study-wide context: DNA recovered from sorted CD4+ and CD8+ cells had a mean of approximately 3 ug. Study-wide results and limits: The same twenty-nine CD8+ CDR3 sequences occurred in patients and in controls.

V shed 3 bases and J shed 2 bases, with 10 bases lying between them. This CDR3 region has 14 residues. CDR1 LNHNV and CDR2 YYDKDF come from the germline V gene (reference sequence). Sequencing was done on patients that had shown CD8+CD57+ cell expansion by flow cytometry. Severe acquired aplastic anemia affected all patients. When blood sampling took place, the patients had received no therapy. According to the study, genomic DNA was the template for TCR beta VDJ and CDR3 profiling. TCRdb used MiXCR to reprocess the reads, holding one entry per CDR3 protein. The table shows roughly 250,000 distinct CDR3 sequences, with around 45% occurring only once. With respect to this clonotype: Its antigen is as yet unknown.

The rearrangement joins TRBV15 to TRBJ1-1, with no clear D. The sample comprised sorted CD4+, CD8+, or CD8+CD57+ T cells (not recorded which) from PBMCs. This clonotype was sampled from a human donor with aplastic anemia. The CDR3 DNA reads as TGTGCCACCAGCAGTTACGCGGGTAACACTGAAGCTTTCTTT. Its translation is CATSSYAGNTEAFF.